This TCR beta chain was sequenced during a study of monozygotic twins with cystic fibrosis. On the study more broadly: Approximately 3 micrograms of fragmented DNA underwent about 15 PCR cycles for library preparation.

Notes on this clone: Its target is not known.

The CDR3 runs to 15 residues. In germline, CDR1 is SGHRS, CDR2 YFSETQ. The ends lost 4 bases at V and 2 bases at J; junction bases unmatched: 9. Findings of the study overall: Low clonality (median around 0.0095) suggested a mostly naive repertoire. In this small cohort, shared CDR3 numbers showed no association with age, concordance or disease severity. Monozygotic CF twins shared more identical nucleotide clonotypes than unrelated patients.

Clones were sequenced by immunoSEQ multiplex PCR, and TCRdb holds only the in-frame ones, with some missing. Of approximately 20,000 clones in the sample, about 90% were seen once. This clonotype was obtained from a girl aged 2-10 years with cystic fibrosis. The genes are TRBV5-1 and TRBJ2-7; the match to TRBD1 covers 7 bases. Material: blood. In DNA, the CDR3 is TGCGCCAGCAGCCTAGGGACAGCCCAAACCTACGAGCAGTACTTC. This codes for CASSLGTAQTYEQYF.